The clone carrying this T cell receptor (beta chain) has a handful of counts. Antigen unknown. This sample was taken from a study of T cell responses to AZD1222 COVID-19 vaccine. For the study at large: Both about-4-week and about-12-week second-dose recipients were combined. Study observations and caveats: At 160-218 and 743-854, vaccine-associated CD4 TCRs were dominant, and they spanned spike. Repertoires were sampled only after the peak T cell response. Two doses of AZD1222 preceded a rise in Spike-specific TCR breadth and depth.

The germline gives CDR1 SGHKS, CDR2 YYEKEE (reference sequence). Trimming pared 3 bases from V and 9 bases from J, leaving 16 bases between. The CDR3 is made up of 14 amino acids. Assay used: immunoSEQ multiplex PCR; TCRdb lists only in-frame clones, some missing. The top ten clones hold 9.5% to 13% of a sample with 45,000 to 55,000 clones, about 80% of them seen once. Sequencing was performed on peripheral blood, taken on day 0 of AZD1222 vaccination. The TCR comes from an adult in good health. The J gene is TRBJ2-1, the V gene TRBV5-5, with D perhaps matching TRBD2 (5 bases). CDR3 protein: CASSSNGVSSEQFF. The CDR3 DNA reads as TGTGCCAGCAGCTCAAACGGGGTGTCTAGTGAGCAGTTCTTC.